The 26 T cell receptor beta chains in this list originate from one sample, sequenced in a study of cytomegalovirus exposure and HLA in healthy donors. Use of 60 Vbeta and 13 Jbeta primers characterized the PCR. TCRdb's copy holds only in-frame clones and misses some; the assay was immunoSEQ multiplex PCR. The sample holds about 120,000 clones; around 70% are singletons and the top ten take 4.1%. The sequenced sample was PBMCs. The origin of the receptors is a middle-aged woman in good health and CMV-seronegative.

The chain combines TRBV9 with TRBJ2-5; 9 nucleotides match TRBD2. Losses at the gene ends were 4 bases for V and 3 bases for J; bases not matched to a gene: 10. The CDR3 runs to 16 residues. In germline, CDR1 is SGDLS, CDR2 YYNGEE. Here the CDR3 DNA reads TGTGCCAGCAGCATAGGTAGCGGGGGTAGGGAAGAGACCCAGTACTTC. It yields the protein CASSIGSGGREETQYF.

J is TRBJ2-5 and V is TRBV9; 12 nucleotides align to TRBD2. From germline, CDR1 is SGDLS and CDR2 YYNGEE. The V gene end was trimmed by 4 bases and the J gene end by 5 bases; junction bases not matched to a gene: 12. CDR3 length: 17 amino acids. In DNA, the CDR3 is TGTGCCAGCAGCCCTTCCCCCCTAGCGGGGGGGCTTGAGACCCAGTACTTC. The encoded protein is CASSPSPLAGGLETQYF.

The gene calls are TRBV28 and TRBJ1-4; D gene uncertain. Germline V lookup: CDR1 MDHEN, CDR2 SYDVKM. Trimming cost V 2 bases and J 4 bases, with 8 bases left between them. This CDR3 is built from 14 residues. CDR3 sequence reads: CASSLGPINEKLFF. The CDR3 nucleotides read TGTGCCAGCAGTTTAGGGCCGATTAATGAAAAACTGTTTTTT.

This clone was found once. The chain combines TRBV7-2 with TRBJ1-5, with TRBD1 matching over 8 bases. The CDR3 loop spans 16 amino acids. Germline-derived CDR1 and CDR2 are SGHTA and FQGNSA. Trimming cost V 5 bases and J 2 bases; bases outside gene matches: 8. The CDR3 sequence is CASSHRRTGRNQPQHF. The CDR3 nucleotides are TGTGCCAGCAGCCATAGAAGGACAGGGCGCAATCAGCCCCAGCATTTT.

Only a few counts were recorded for this clone. This chain links TRBV5-8 with TRBJ2-5, with 7 bases aligning to TRBD2. Per the germline V gene, CDR1 is SGHTS and CDR2 is YDEGEE. V lost 4 bases, J lost 1 base, and 16 bases stayed unmatched. This CDR3 comprises 18 residues. For the CDR3, the DNA is TGTGCCAGCAGCAGAGGAGGCTCTAGCGGTGCGACCCAAGAGACCCAGTACTTC. Its translation: CASSRGGSSGATQETQYF.

J is TRBJ2-7 and V is TRBV4-2; 10 bases agree with TRBD1. V lost 5 bases, J lost 2 bases, and 6 bases stayed unmatched. Germline CDR1 and CDR2: LGHNA and YNFKEQ. There are 15 residues in the CDR3. The CDR3 region has the DNA TGTGCCAGCAGCTTGAGAGGGACAGGGGCCTACGAGCAGTACTTC. Amino acids: CASSLRGTGAYEQYF.

J is TRBJ2-2 and V is TRBV28; unclear D gene. Trimming removed 4 bases at V and 1 base at J, with 4 bases between. This CDR3 spans 13 amino acids. Per the germline V gene, CDR1 is MDHEN and CDR2 is SYDVKM. CDR3 sequence (DNA): TGTGCCAGCAGTTCAGGGAACACCGGGGAGCTGTTTTTT. Its protein is CASSSGNTGELFF.

CDR3 region: CASRQDGSSYNEQFF. DNA of the CDR3: TGTGCCAGCAGACAGGACGGGAGCTCCTACAATGAGCAGTTCTTC. The chain couples TRBV6-4 to TRBJ2-1; maybe TRBD2 (6 bases). The germline V gene encodes CDR1 MRHNA and CDR2 SNTAGT. The CDR3 is made up of 15 amino acids. Trimming left V 6 bases short and J 0 bases short, with 12 bases between.

The chain employs TRBV7-3 and TRBJ2-7, with 7 bases aligning to TRBD1. Germline V gene sequence: CDR1 SGHTA, CDR2 FQGTGA. V gave up 0 bases and J gave up 2 bases; unmatched junction bases: 1. There are 14 residues in the CDR3. The CDR3 reads CASSLTGGAYEQYF. CDR3 nucleotide sequence: TGTGCCAGCAGCTTAACAGGGGGCGCCTACGAGCAGTACTTC.

The gene calls are TRBV2 and TRBJ1-2, with D possibly TRBD1 on 6 matching bases. The CDR3 runs to 12 residues. The V end was cut by 7 bases, the J end by 5 bases, with 11 bases between. From germline, CDR1 is SNHLY and CDR2 FYNNEI. The CDR3 loop reads CASNGQTYGYTF. The DNA for the CDR3 is TGTGCCAGCAACGGACAGACTTATGGCTACACCTTC.

This sequence joins TRBV10-3 and TRBJ2-7; 7 bases match TRBD2. From germline, CDR1 is ENHRY and CDR2 SYGVKD. Trimming removed 3 bases from V and 7 bases from J; junction bases left unmatched: 12. CDR3 length equals 15 residues. CDR3 in amino acids: CAISDSRRGSREQYF. In DNA form, the CDR3 reads TGTGCCATCAGTGATTCGAGGCGCGGGAGTCGGGAGCAGTACTTC.

This clone appeared once. V gene TRBV11-2 combines with J gene TRBJ2-1, with 9 bases that match TRBD2. CDR1 SGHAT and CDR2 FQNNGV come from the germline V gene. V was clipped by 1 base and J by 5 bases; unmatched bases: 15. The length of the CDR3 is 19 residues. Here the CDR3 reads CASSLGVIPSAGGNNEQFF. In DNA, the CDR3 is TGTGCCAGCAGCTTAGGCGTAATCCCCTCTGCGGGAGGGAACAATGAGCAGTTCTTC.

The chain employs TRBV28 and TRBJ1-1; D gene uncertain. V lost 2 bases and J 7 bases, leaving 17 bases between the germline ends. The germline gives CDR1 MDHEN, CDR2 SYDVKM. The CDR3 contains 15 residues. CDR3 sequence: CASSLRPWGAVEAFF. CDR3 sequence (DNA): TGTGCCAGCAGTTTACGGCCGTGGGGAGCAGTTGAAGCTTTCTTT.

The chain employs TRBV19 and TRBJ1-4; 7 bases fit TRBD1. Germline CDR1 LNHDA, CDR2 SQIVND (reference sequence). The CDR3 loop spans 13 amino acids. V dropped 5 bases and J dropped 8; count of bases not matched to a gene: 5. The CDR3 protein is CASSRQGGEKLFF. CDR3 DNA: TGTGCCAGTAGTCGACAGGGTGGCGAAAAACTGTTTTTT. The variable domain in full, completed from reference TRBV19 and TRBJ1-4, reads DGGITQSPKYLFRKEGQNVTLSCEQNLNHDAMYWYRQDPGQGLRLIYYSQIVNDFQKGDIAEGYSVSREKKESFPLTVTSAQKNPTAFYLCASSRQGGEKLFFGSGTQLSVL.

The chain carries TRBV11-2 and TRBJ1-1; no reliable D call. Trimming took 5 bases from V and 6 from J, leaving 16 bases between them. Germline assignment: CDR1 SGHAT and CDR2 FQNNGV. This CDR3 is 14 amino acids long. The CDR3 sequence: CASSPHRSTPEAFF. CDR3 nucleotides: TGTGCCAGCAGCCCACATAGGAGTACCCCTGAAGCTTTCTTT.

This clone was seen only a few times. This chain uses TRBV6-5 with TRBJ2-7, with D unclear. Germline CDR1 is MNHEY and CDR2 is SVGAGI. This CDR3 region has 12 residues. Trimming took off 5 bases at V and 6 bases at J, with 11 bases between the two ends. CDR3 amino acids: CASSKSRVEQYF. The CDR3 nucleotides read TGTGCCAGCAGTAAGTCTCGAGTCGAGCAGTACTTC.

This chain connects TRBV10-3 to TRBJ2-3; 9 bases are a match to TRBD2. Trimming at V came to 0 bases and at J to 1 base, leaving 5 bases not matched to a gene. CDR3 length equals 17 residues. The germline V gene has CDR1 ENHRY and CDR2 SYGVKD. CDR3 loop: CAISESRLAEGTDTQYF. CDR3 in DNA: TGTGCCATCAGTGAGTCGAGACTAGCGGAAGGCACAGATACGCAGTATTTT.

V is TRBV10-1 and J is TRBJ1-5; D is unclear. Germline loops: CDR1 WNHNN, CDR2 SYGVQD (reference sequence). The CDR3 length is 12 residues. V was shortened by 2 bases and J by 4 bases, with 3 bases between the two germline ends. The CDR3 nucleotides are TGCGCCAGCAGTGAGCAAAATCAGCCCCAGCATTTT. Translation gives CASSEQNQPQHF.

The J gene is TRBJ2-7, the V gene TRBV9; TRBD1 aligns across 7 bases. This CDR3 region has 15 residues. From germline, CDR1 is SGDLS and CDR2 YYNGEE. The junction had 3 bases not matched to a gene; V was cut back by 0 bases and J by 0 bases. CDR3 nucleotides: TGTGCCAGCAGCGTAGGACAGGGACCCTCCTACGAGCAGTACTTC. It codes for CASSVGQGPSYEQYF.

This clone was detected a few times. The chain has TRBV5-6 and TRBJ2-5; 10 positions agree with TRBD2. The CDR3 runs to 15 residues. CDR1 SGHDT and CDR2 YYEEEE come from the germline V gene. V dropped 4 bases and J dropped 3; count of bases not matched to a gene: 6. The CDR3 region has the DNA TGTGCCAGCAGCATTCGGACTAGCGGAGAAGAGACCCAGTACTTC. It encodes CASSIRTSGEETQYF.

This chain uses TRBV4-3 with TRBJ2-7, with 8 bases identical to TRBD1. The length of the CDR3 is 13 residues. V was pared by 3 bases and J by 6 bases, with 4 bases of the junction left unmatched. The V gene's germline CDR1 is LGHNA and CDR2 YSLEER. The CDR3 nucleotides read TGCGCCAGCAGCCACAGAACAGGGGGCGAGCAGTACTTC. Its translation: CASSHRTGGEQYF.

In DNA, the CDR3 is TGTGCCAGCAGTTACAGTGAATTAAGTGGCTACACCTTC. Amino acids: CASSYSELSGYTF. This sequence joins TRBV2 and TRBJ1-2, with D uncertain. The CDR3 extends over 13 amino acids. V gave up 5 bases and J gave up 7 bases, with 14 bases separating them. Germline CDR1 is SNHLY and CDR2 is FYNNEI.

The V gene is TRBV7-8, the J gene TRBJ2-7; TRBD2 is a possible D gene (6 bases). The closer fit of TRBJ2-1 to the DNA end suggests the J call may be wrong. Per germline, CDR1 SGHVS and CDR2 FQNEAQ. CDR3 length: 16 residues. The CDR3 DNA reads as TGTGCCAGCAGCCCCCGCTGGGGGGAATCCTACAATGAGCAGTTCTTC. As protein: CASSPRWGESYNEQFF.

The V and J genes are TRBV19 and TRBJ1-1; 7 bases map to TRBD1. This CDR3 contains 13 residues. Germline V lookup: CDR1 LNHDA, CDR2 SQIVND (reference sequence). Germline trimming cut 7 bases from V and 5 bases from J; bases unmatched to any gene: 7. The CDR3 sequence is CASNEGAWTEAFF. Here the CDR3 DNA reads TGTGCCAGTAATGAGGGGGCGTGGACTGAAGCTTTCTTT.

The chain joins TRBV7-9 to TRBJ2-7; D remains unclear. Trimming took 6 bases from V and 0 from J, leaving 12 bases between them. Per the germline V gene, CDR1 is SEHNR and CDR2 is FQNEAQ (reference sequence). The CDR3 runs to 14 residues. In nucleotides, the CDR3 is TGTGCCAGCAGACCCACTTCAGGCTCCTACGAGCAGTACTTC. It codes for CASRPTSGSYEQYF.

The rearrangement uses TRBV6-1 and TRBJ2-7, with D perhaps matching TRBD2 (5 bases). The CDR3 sequence is 14 residues long. The V end was cut by 5 bases, the J end by 6 bases, with 17 bases between. The germline CDR1 and CDR2 sequences are MNHNS and SASEGT. As DNA, the CDR3 is TGTGCCAGCAGTCGACGGGGTGTGGATCTCGAGCAGTACTTC. Its translation is CASSRRGVDLEQYF.